In this sample, the clone carrying this T cell receptor (beta chain) turned up many times. Its antigen is as yet unknown. The data were obtained in a study of T cells after yellow fever vaccination. Study-level findings and limits: Most primary-vaccination clones reappeared after the booster (less than 98% CD4, 85% to 90% CD8).

A 5'RACE template-switching step, the method used to make TCR cDNA, added a universal primer site and UMIs. TCRdb called the 5' RACE reads again in MiXCR, with one record for every CDR3 protein. The sample comprises approximately 150,000 distinct CDR3 sequences, roughly 6.2% of which are singletons, and approximately 3% rests with the top ten. The sequences come from CD4+ T cells sorted from PBMCs, collected on the day of the first yellow fever vaccination. The receptor's source is a man younger than 35 who received the YFV17D yellow fever vaccine.

DNA of the CDR3: TGTGCCAGCAAGGAGGGAGATTACAATGAGCAGTTCTTC. Amino acids: CASKEGDYNEQFF. The genes are TRBV12-3 or TRBV12-4 and TRBJ2-1; the D gene is possibly TRBD2 (6 bases). Trimming took 7 bases from V and 4 from J, leaving 11 bases between them. This CDR3 spans 13 amino acids.